These T cell receptor beta chains were read from a single sample in a study of shared clonotypes between healthy human individuals. The table came from immunoSEQ multiplex PCR; TCRdb's copy has only in-frame clones and leaves some out. The sample lists approximately 2,300,000 clones, 85% to 95% seen once, with more than 0.35% in the top ten. Material: naive CD4+ T cells from PBMCs. The origin of the receptors is a man aged 18 to 29 in good health. Some clones in this sample may be carry-over from other donors' samples. Both conserved end residues are part of each CDR3. D genes are given only for firm matches. Rows may omit the clone size; those that give it use once, few, many or a size class.

V	J	D	size	DNA	CDR3
TRBV29-1	TRBJ2-5	-	-	TGCAGCGTTGAGAGTAGCGGAGAGACCCAGTACTTC	CSVESSGETQYF
TRBV28	TRBJ2-7	-	-	TGTGCCAGCAGCCGTTGGCAGGACCACGAGCAGTACTTC	CASSRWQDHEQYF
TRBV28	TRBJ2-3	-	-	TGTGCCAGCAGTTTTCGTGGGGGAGCCACAGATACGCAGTATTTT	CASSFRGGATDTQYF
TRBV5-1	TRBJ2-1	-	-	TGCGCCAGCAGCTTGGTTGCTCGGGACACATATAATGAGCAGTTCTTC	CASSLVARDTYNEQFF
TRBV15	TRBJ2-7	-	-	TGTGCCACCAGCAGGGATCAAACAGGGTCCCACGAGCAGTACTTC	CATSRDQTGSHEQYF
TRBV19	TRBJ1-5	-	-	TGTGCCAGTAGTGCCCTGTGGGGTGGTGCGGATCAGCCCCAGCATTTT	CASSALWGGADQPQHF
TRBV28	TRBJ1-4	-	-	TGTGCCAGCAGTCCAATTGGGCGGACTAATGAAAAACTGTTTTTT	CASSPIGRTNEKLFF
TRBV5-1	TRBJ2-7	TRBD2	-	TGCGCCAGCAGCTTGATACTAGCGGGGGCCTACGAGCAGTACTTC	CASSLILAGAYEQYF
TRBV7-3	TRBJ2-5	TRBD1	-	TGTGCCAGCAGCCGCCAGGGGGCAACAATAGAGACCCAGTACTTC	CASSRQGATIETQYF
TRBV27	TRBJ1-1	-	few	TGTGCCAGCAGTTTCAGGGCTTGGACGAACACTGAAGCTTTCTTT	CASSFRAWTNTEAFF
TRBV20-1	TRBJ1-3	-	-	TGCAGTGCTGGAGGGGGAAACACCATATATTTT	CSAGGGNTIYF
TRBV6-6	TRBJ1-5	-	-	TGTGCCAGCAGTTACCAGGGCGGCAATCAGCCCCAGCATTTT	CASSYQGGNQPQHF
TRBV10-3	TRBJ1-1	TRBD1	-	TGTGCCATCAGAGCGAAACAGGGGGACCATCCGAACACTGAAGCTTTCTTT	CAIRAKQGDHPNTEAFF
TRBV10-3	TRBJ1-3	-	-	TGTGCCATCAGTGAAGGACCGTCTTCAGGAAACACCATATATTTT	CAISEGPSSGNTIYF
TRBV7-9	TRBJ2-3	TRBD2	-	TGTGCCAGCAGCTTAGAGAGCGGGATCACAGATACGCAGTATTTT	CASSLESGITDTQYF
TRBV15	TRBJ1-2	-	-	TGTGCCACCAGCAGAGATTTACAGGGAGATGGCTACACCTTC	CATSRDLQGDGYTF
TRBV6-6	TRBJ2-3	-	-	TGTGCCACCAGCACGGGGCGCGGGGCAGATACGCAGTATTTT	CATSTGRGADTQYF
TRBV5-4	TRBJ2-3	-	-	TGTGCCAGCAGCTTGTTTGCGGGAACTAGCACAGATACGCAGTATTTT	CASSLFAGTSTDTQYF
TRBV6-6	TRBJ1-5	-	-	TGTGCCAGCACCGAGGACGGAGCCTACTCCTGGCCCCAGCATTTT	CASTEDGAYSWPQHF
TRBV5-6	TRBJ1-4	-	-	TGTGCCAGCAGCCGCACCCCGGACAATAATGAAAAACTGTTTTTT	CASSRTPDNNEKLFF
TRBV19	TRBJ2-7	TRBD2	once	TGTGCCAGTAGTATAACGACTAGCGGGGACGAGCAGTACTTC	CASSITTSGDEQYF
TRBV7-3	TRBJ2-3	TRBD2	once	TGTGCCAGCAGCACCCCACTAGCGGGGTCCACAGATACGCAGTATTTT	CASSTPLAGSTDTQYF
TRBV28	TRBJ1-5	-	-	TGTGCCAGCAGCTCGCAGGGAGGCAATCAGCCCCAGCATTTT	CASSSQGGNQPQHF
TRBV29-1	TRBJ2-4	-	-	TGCAGCGTTAGGAAGGGAGTGGAGGGGGACATTCAGTACTTC	CSVRKGVEGDIQYF
TRBV29-1	TRBJ2-3	-	-	TGCAGCGTTGACCGGCAGGGGAGGACAGATACGCAGTATTTT	CSVDRQGRTDTQYF
TRBV4-3	TRBJ2-7	TRBD1	-	TGCGCCAGCAGCCAAGACAGGGGGCGAAGTCTCGAGCAGTACTTC	CASSQDRGRSLEQYF